This entry lists 9 T cell receptor beta chains sequenced from one sample in a study of blood T cell repertoires in COVID-19 (dated by TCRdb to 2020 to 2021). Library prep was done by the immunoSEQ multiplex PCR assay. Entries here come from immuneACCESS through TCRdb and include only in-frame sequences with V and J called. Some clones fail to appear in such tables; in the studies checked, an unresolved V gene covers under half of the shortfall, and the cause of the remainder is unknown. The table for this sample lists approximately 150,000 clones; approximately 85% of them were counted only once. The ten top clones hold roughly 2.5% of the sample. The specimen sequenced was peripheral blood. These receptors all stem from an elderly woman with COVID-19, enrolled during active disease.

The V and J genes are TRBV6-5 and TRBJ2-1; D perhaps matches TRBD2 (5 bases). The CDR3 has 13 amino acids. Trimming took 6 bases from V and 3 from J, leaving 9 bases between them. CDR1 is MNHEY, CDR2 SVGAGI, per germline. CDR3 loop: CASRDWYYNEQFF. CDR3 sequence (DNA): TGTGCCAGCAGGGACTGGTACTACAATGAGCAGTTCTTC.

The chain couples TRBV27 to TRBJ1-4; D ambiguous. The CDR3 is made up of 13 amino acids. Between the trimmed V and J ends, which lost 6 bases and 9 bases, there was a span of 14 bases. CDR1 and CDR2 (germline): MNHEY, SMNVEV (reference sequence). The CDR3 bases are TGTGCCAGCAGGGACTTAGGCGACCAAAAACTGTTTTTT. As protein: CASRDLGDQKLFF.

CDR3 residues: CASRPPPGQGTSGEQYF. Written as DNA, the CDR3 is TGTGCCAGCAGGCCCCCCCCCGGACAGGGAACTTCGGGAGAGCAGTACTTC. J is TRBJ2-7 and V is TRBV28; 8 bases are shared with TRBD1. Germline V gene data show CDR1 as MDHEN and CDR2 as SYDVKM. V dropped 6 bases and J dropped 7; count of bases not matched to a gene: 20. The CDR3 is 17 amino acids.

The chain carries TRBV14 and TRBJ2-5, with 11 bases fitting TRBD2. V shed 1 base and J 5 bases; nucleotides not matched to a gene: 3. This CDR3 is 15 amino acids long. The germline V gene has CDR1 SGHDN and CDR2 FVKESK. The CDR3 spells CASSQALAGVETQYF. CDR3 DNA sequence: TGTGCCAGCAGCCAAGCACTAGCGGGGGTTGAGACCCAGTACTTC.

V and J are TRBV20-1 and TRBJ2-1; the match to TRBD2 covers 9 bases. The V and J ends lost 3 bases and 3 bases, in that order; junction bases with no gene match: 6. Germline V gene data show CDR1 as DFQATT and CDR2 as SNEGSKA (reference sequence). This CDR3 region has 15 residues. CDR3 DNA sequence: TGCAGTGCTAGTGGGCGGGAGGGCCGCTACAATGAGCAGTTCTTC. It yields the protein CSASGREGRYNEQFF.

The CDR3 nucleotides read TGTGCCAGCTCACCAACTAGCGGGGTTACGCAGTATTTT. This codes for CASSPTSGVTQYF. The chain has TRBV18 and TRBJ2-3, with 10 positions matching TRBD2. The germline V gene encodes CDR1 KGHSH and CDR2 LQKENI. After removal of 2 bases from V and 8 bases from J, the junction contained 1 base not matched to a gene. The CDR3 totals 13 residues.

This clone came up a few times. The chain uses TRBV5-1 and TRBJ2-2, with D tentatively TRBD1 (6 bases). Germline V lookup: CDR1 SGHRS, CDR2 YFSETQ. Trimming removed 4 bases from V and 4 bases from J, with 11 bases in between. The CDR3 is 14 residues long. This CDR3 reads CASSLGHTTGELFF. The CDR3 bases are TGCGCCAGCAGCCTGGGACACACCACCGGGGAGCTGTTTTTT.

The chain recombines TRBV27 with TRBJ1-5, with 8 bases that match TRBD1. Germline CDR1 is MNHEY and CDR2 is SMNVEV (reference sequence). V shed 2 bases and J 7 bases; nucleotides not matched to a gene: 7. CDR3 size: 15 residues. The CDR3 region is CASSLTGQAIQPQHF. CDR3 bases: TGTGCCAGCAGTTTAACGGGACAGGCTATACAGCCCCAGCATTTT.

The CDR3 DNA sequence: TGTGCCCACCTCGGGACAGGGGGCGCGGGTAACTATGGCTACACCTTC. Translated, it gives CAHLGTGGAGNYGYTF. The genes are TRBV30 and TRBJ1-2; 12 bases align to TRBD1. Germline CDR1 is GTSNPN and CDR2 is SVGIG (reference sequence). The CDR3 extends over 16 amino acids. With 8 bases clipped from V and 1 base from J, the junction kept 11 bases outside the gene matches.